This T cell receptor beta chain was profiled in a study of blood T cells in healthy people across ages. Combining a sample-barcoded 5' primer with a J-beta primer mix, a second PCR ran for about 6 to 11 cycles. Each CDR3 protein is one row after TCRdb ran MiXCR on the 5' RACE reads. This table holds about 600,000 distinct CDR3 sequences, more than 45% found once. General study points: A strong correlation was found between TCR beta diversity and the percentage of naive T cells.

Germline assignment: CDR1 SGHNT and CDR2 YYREEE (reference sequence). Losses at the gene ends were 0 bases for V and 9 bases for J; bases not matched to a gene: 10. There are 16 residues in the CDR3. This clonotype was seen more than once but under ten times. Its antigen is undetermined. The receptor comes from a man at least 80 years old in good health. The chain uses TRBV5-4 and TRBJ2-4; TRBD1 aligns across 9 bases. The sequenced sample was blood. CDR3 sequence reads: CASSLGVGQGQGIQYF. The DNA of the CDR3 is TGTGCCAGCAGCTTGGGGGTCGGGCAGGGACAGGGCATTCAGTACTTC.